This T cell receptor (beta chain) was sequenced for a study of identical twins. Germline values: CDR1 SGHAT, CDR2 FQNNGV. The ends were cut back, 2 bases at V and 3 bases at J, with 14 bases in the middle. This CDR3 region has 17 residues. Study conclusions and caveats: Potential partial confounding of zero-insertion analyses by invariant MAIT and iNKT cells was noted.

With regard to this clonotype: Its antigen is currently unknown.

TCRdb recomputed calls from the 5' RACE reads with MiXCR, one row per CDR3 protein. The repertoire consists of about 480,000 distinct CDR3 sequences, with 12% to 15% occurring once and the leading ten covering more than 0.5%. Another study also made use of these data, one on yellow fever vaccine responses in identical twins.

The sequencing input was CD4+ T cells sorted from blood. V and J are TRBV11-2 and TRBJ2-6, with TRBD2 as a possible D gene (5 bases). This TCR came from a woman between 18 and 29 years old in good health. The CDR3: CASSLSGRKSGANVLTF. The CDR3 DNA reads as TGTGCCAGCAGCTTAAGCGGACGTAAAAGTGGGGCCAACGTCCTGACTTTC.